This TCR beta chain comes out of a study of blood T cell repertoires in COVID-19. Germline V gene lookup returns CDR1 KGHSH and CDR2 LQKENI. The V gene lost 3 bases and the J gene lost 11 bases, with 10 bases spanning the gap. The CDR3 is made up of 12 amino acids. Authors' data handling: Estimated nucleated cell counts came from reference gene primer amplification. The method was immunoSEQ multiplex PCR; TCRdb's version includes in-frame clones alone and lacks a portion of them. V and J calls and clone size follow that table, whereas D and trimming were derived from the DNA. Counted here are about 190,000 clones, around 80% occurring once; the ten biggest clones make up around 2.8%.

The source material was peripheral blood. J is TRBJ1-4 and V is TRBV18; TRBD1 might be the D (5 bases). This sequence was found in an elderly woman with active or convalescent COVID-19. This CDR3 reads CASSPAGEKLFF. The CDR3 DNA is TGTGCCAGCTCACCCGCGGGGGAGAAACTGTTTTTT.